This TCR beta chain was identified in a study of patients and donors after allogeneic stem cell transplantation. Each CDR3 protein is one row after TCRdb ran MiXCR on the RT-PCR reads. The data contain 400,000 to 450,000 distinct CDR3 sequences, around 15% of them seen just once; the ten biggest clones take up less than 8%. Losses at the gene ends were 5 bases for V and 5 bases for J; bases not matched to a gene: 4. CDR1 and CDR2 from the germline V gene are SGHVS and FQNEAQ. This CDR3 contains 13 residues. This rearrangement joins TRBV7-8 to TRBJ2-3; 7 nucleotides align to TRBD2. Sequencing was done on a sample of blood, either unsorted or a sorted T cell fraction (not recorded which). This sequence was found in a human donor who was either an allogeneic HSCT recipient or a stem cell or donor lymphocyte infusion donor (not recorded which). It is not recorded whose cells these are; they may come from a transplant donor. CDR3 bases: TGTGCCAGCAGCCGCGGGAGTCGAGATACGCAGTATTTT. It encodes CASSRGSRDTQYF.